The T cell receptor (beta chain) described here comes from a study of response to subunit inactivated influenza vaccine. TCRdb re-called the RT-PCR reads with MiXCR, one entry per CDR3 protein. Of 500,000 to 750,000 distinct CDR3 sequences listed, approximately 14% are singletons. This sample comprised PBMCs from blood, obtained roughly 12 days after vaccination. The sequence came from a man aged 45-60 years who received an inactivated influenza vaccine.

CDR3 sequence reads: CASSQSSTNEQFF. The CDR3 DNA follows: TGTGCCAGCAGCCAGTCAAGTACCAATGAGCAGTTCTTC. The genes are TRBV3-1 and TRBJ2-1; D is uncertain. V shed 3 bases and J shed 6 bases, with 9 bases lying between them. The CDR3 extends over 13 amino acids. Looked up from germline, CDR1 is LGHDT and CDR2 is YNNKEL (reference sequence).